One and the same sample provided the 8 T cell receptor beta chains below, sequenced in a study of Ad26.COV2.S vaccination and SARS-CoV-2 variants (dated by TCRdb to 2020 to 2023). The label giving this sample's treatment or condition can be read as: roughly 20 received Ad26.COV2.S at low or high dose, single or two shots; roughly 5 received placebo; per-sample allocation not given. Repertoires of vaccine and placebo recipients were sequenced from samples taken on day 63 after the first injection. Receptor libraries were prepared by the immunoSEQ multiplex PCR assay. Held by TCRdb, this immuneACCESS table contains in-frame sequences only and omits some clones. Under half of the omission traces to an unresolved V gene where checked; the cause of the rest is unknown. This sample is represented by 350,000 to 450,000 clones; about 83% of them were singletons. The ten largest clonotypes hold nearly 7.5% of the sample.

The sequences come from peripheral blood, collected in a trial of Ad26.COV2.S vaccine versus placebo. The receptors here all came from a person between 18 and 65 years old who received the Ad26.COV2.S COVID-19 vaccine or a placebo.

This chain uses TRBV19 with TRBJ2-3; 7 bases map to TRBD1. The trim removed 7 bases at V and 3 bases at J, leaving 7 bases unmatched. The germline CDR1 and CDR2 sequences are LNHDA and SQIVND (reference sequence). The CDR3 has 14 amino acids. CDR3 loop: CASKGGLLTDTQYF. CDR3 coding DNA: TGTGCCAGTAAAGGGGGCCTCCTTACAGATACGCAGTATTTT.

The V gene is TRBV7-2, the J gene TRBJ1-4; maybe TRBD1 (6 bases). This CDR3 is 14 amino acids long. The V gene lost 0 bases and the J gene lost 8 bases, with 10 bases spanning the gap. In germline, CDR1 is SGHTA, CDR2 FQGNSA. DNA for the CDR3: TGTGCCAGCAGCTTAGCAGGGAGGGGGGAAAAACTGTTTTTT. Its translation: CASSLAGRGEKLFF.

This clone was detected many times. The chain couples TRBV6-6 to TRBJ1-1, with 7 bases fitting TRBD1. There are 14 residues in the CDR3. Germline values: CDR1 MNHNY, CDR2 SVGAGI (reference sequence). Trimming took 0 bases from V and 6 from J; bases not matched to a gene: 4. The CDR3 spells CASSYSGQAAEAFF. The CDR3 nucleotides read TGTGCCAGCAGTTACTCAGGACAGGCGGCTGAAGCTTTCTTT.

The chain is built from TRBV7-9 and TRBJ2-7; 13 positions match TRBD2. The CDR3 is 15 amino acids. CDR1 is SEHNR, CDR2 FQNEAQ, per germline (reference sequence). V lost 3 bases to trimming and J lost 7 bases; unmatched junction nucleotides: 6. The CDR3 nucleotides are TGTGCCAGCAGCTTTGGACTAGCGGGAGCACGGGAGCAGTACTTC. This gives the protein CASSFGLAGAREQYF.

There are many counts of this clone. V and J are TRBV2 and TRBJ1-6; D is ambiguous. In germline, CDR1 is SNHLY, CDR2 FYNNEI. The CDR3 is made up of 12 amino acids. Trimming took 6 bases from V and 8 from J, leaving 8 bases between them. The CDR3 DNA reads TGTGCCAGCAGCCCACATTATTCACCCCTCCACTTT. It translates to CASSPHYSPLHF.

The CDR3 loop is CASSYDGTPNYGYTF. The CDR3 coding sequence is TGTGCCAGCAGTTACGATGGGACACCTAACTATGGCTACACCTTC. The chain carries TRBV6-5 and TRBJ1-2, with a weak D call TRBD1 (6 bases). Germline loops: CDR1 MNHEY, CDR2 SVGAGI. This CDR3 has 15 residues. V was trimmed by 2 bases and J by 0 bases, leaving 10 bases between them.

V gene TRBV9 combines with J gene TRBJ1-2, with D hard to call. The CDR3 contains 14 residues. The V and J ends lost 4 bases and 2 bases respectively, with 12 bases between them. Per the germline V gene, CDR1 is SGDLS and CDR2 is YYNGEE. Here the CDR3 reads CASSLGPGNYGYTF. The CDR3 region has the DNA TGTGCCAGCAGCTTAGGTCCGGGCAACTATGGCTACACCTTC.

The DNA of the CDR3 is TGTGCCACCAGTGGGGCAAGTAACTATGGCTACACCTTC. Protein: CATSGASNYGYTF. The rearrangement joins TRBV24-1 to TRBJ1-2; unclear D gene. CDR1 KGHDR and CDR2 SFDVKD come from the germline V gene. The CDR3 is 13 residues long. V was cut by 5 bases and J by 1 base, with 7 bases left in between.